The T cell receptor (beta chain) under discussion was sequenced for a study of blood T cell repertoires in COVID-19. The CDR3 length is 16 residues. With 5 bases removed from V and 1 base from J, the gap between germline ends came to 17 bases. Germline CDR1 and CDR2: LNHDA and SQIVND (reference sequence). Source study methods: Cell counts per sample came from amplifying reference gene primers. Generated by immunoSEQ multiplex PCR, the TCRdb table keeps only in-frame clones and is missing some. The DNA gave D and trimming, while V, J and clone size come from that table. The sample records about 47,000 clones, around 83% being singletons.

The genes are TRBV19 and TRBJ1-1; maybe TRBD1 (5 bases). The TCR was taken from a human donor with acute or convalescent COVID-19. The donor label of this sample is uncertain. The sample was peripheral blood. For the CDR3, the DNA is TGTGCCAGTAGTCCCCGGGGGGTCCAGACGAACACTGAAGCTTTCTTT. Translating gives CASSPRGVQTNTEAFF.